This T cell receptor beta chain was captured by sequencing in a study of T cells after yellow fever vaccination (dated by TCRdb to between 2019 and 2020). Broadly, across the study: The SMART-Seq v4 Ultra Low Input RNA kit was used to prepare libraries from fractions with low cell numbers. Bulk TCR alpha and beta repertoires were sequenced longitudinally to track T-cell clones before and after primary and booster YFV17D yellow fever vaccination. Two healthy male donors, one aged 18 to 29 and one aged 30 to 40 years, were included in the cohort. Blood was drawn at multiple timepoints before and after primary and secondary immunization, with bulk PBMC replicates and cell subsets isolated. What the study reported, not specific to this receptor: Only a couple of donors were included in the study, so the extent to which the findings can be generalized is limited. Because abundant contaminating clonotypes from the bulk population could be contained in FACS-sorted repertoires, computational filtering was required. A small fraction of clonotypes appeared in both the CD4 and CD8 compartments, likely as a result of convergent recombination. Most clones expanded after primary vaccination were re-detected after the booster (96% of CD4 and 88% of CD8), suggesting broad memory maintenance. Compared with the primary T-cell response, the secondary T-cell response was weaker but faster, peaking on day 5 rather than day 15.

Reading the germline V gene (reference sequence) gives CDR1 LNHNV and CDR2 YYDKDF. Including cysteine and phenylalanine, the CDR3 has 14 amino acids. Only the CDR3 region is kept as DNA, spanning 42 bases read in frame from base 1. V gives up 0 bases and J gives up 2 bases, and the segment between their germline ends measures 7 bases. In its sample, this clonotype was seen a few times. This receptor's antigen is unknown. Base qualities were left out, and no much larger clone turns up one base away. TCR cDNA was synthesized by 5'RACE template switching, which introduced a universal primer site and unique molecular identifiers. Priming of cDNA synthesis was performed from both the TCR alpha and TCR beta constant segments. Library amplification involved two PCR steps, and the second step added sample barcodes and sequencing adapters. Libraries were sequenced on Illumina HiSeq 2500 (2x100 bp) or NovaSeq (2x150 bp). The published analysis was carried out like this. Reads were demultiplexed and collapsed into UMI consensus sequences with MIGEC, and V(D)J alignment was performed with MiXCR. Clonotypes responding to the vaccine were identified with edgeR on replicate PBMC samples, with the criteria of FDR below 0.01 and a log2 fold change above 5 up to day 15. Bulk clonotypes were assigned CD4 or CD8 identity according to which sequenced CD4 or CD8 repertoire held them at higher abundance. TCRdb cleaned the public reads at Q25 with fastp, built clones with MiXCR and kept in-frame beta chains. A single entry per CDR3 protein holds the most common genes and DNA from its merged rows. These V and J calls originate from TCRdb's pipeline instead of the authors' own analysis. The sample yields under 600,000 distinct CDR3 sequences; approximately 13% were counted once. The top ten constitute around an eighth of the sample.

Reading the label with the study, this specimen's treatment or condition is: live attenuated yellow fever vaccine strain. Two biological replicates of bulk PBMCs were collected at each blood-draw timepoint. PBMCs were isolated from peripheral blood using a standard Ficoll-Paque protocol. RNA was extracted with TriZol from bulk PBMCs, CD4 and CD8 fractions, and dextramer-positive and dextramer-negative fractions. The rearrangement combines TRBV15 with TRBJ2-5; no D gene call is confident. The receptor's source is a man aged 25 to 45 who received the YFV17D yellow fever vaccine. The material sequenced was PBMCs, taken on the day of the yellow fever booster vaccination. The CDR3 reads as follows: CATSRDRTQETQYF. The sequenced DNA: TGTGCCACCAGCAGAGACAGGACGCAAGAGACCCAGTACTTC.